Here is one T cell receptor (beta chain) with its context. The data belong to a study of shared clonotypes between healthy human individuals. CD45RO-negative cells were positively selected for CCR7, leaving out terminally differentiated effector memory CD45RA+ cells. This CDR3 is 16 amino acids long. From germline, CDR1 is MNHEY and CDR2 SMNVEV (reference sequence). Losses at the gene ends were 6 bases for V and 0 bases for J; bases not matched to a gene: 6. Method: immunoSEQ multiplex PCR; TCRdb's copy keeps in-frame clones and lacks some. The sample consists of over 750,000 clones, 95% to 97% of them appearing once.

The sequenced sample was naive CD8+ T cells sorted from blood. The TCR sequence derives from a man aged 25-40 years in good health. The chain links TRBV27 to TRBJ2-1; 9 bases are shared with TRBD2. The CDR3 region is CASSRLAVSSYNEQFF. The CDR3 nucleotides read TGTGCCAGCAGCAGACTAGCGGTAAGCTCCTACAATGAGCAGTTCTTC.